This is a list of T cell receptor beta chains from one sample in a study of T cell responses to AZD1222 COVID-19 vaccine. Sequencing used immunoSEQ multiplex PCR; TCRdb keeps in-frame clones, though not all of them. Of approximately 150,000 clones in the sample, 87% are singletons; the top ten hold roughly 2.5%. The sequenced sample was peripheral blood, obtained on day 0 of AZD1222 vaccination. All receptors derive from an adult in good health. Both conserved end residues are trimmed from each CDR3.

v_call,cdr3_length,cdr3_aa
TRBV9,13,ASSVESGWAYEQY
TRBV27,11,ASSFSANYGYT
TRBV6-5,13,ASSSRTGRYYGYT
TRBV12-3/TRBV12-4,10,ASSPGPYEQY
TRBV11-1,13,ASSLGGQGAETQY
TRBV30,11,AWTQGRNSPLH
TRBV19,11,ASRRDRLDAQH
TRBV5-4,11,ASSPSSNNEQF
TRBV20-1,9,RRMAGYGYT
TRBV30,12,AWSVGGITYEQY
TRBV2,11,ASIVQGYSEQF
TRBV6-1,14,ASSDVRTNSYNEQF
TRBV5-4,13,ASSTPTTGPQGYT
TRBV18,12,ASSPLPGANVLT
TRBV27,10,ASSLGANEQF
TRBV7-2,14,ASRRLVRARYNEQF
TRBV2,13,ASAWDRGSYNEQF
TRBV18,13,ASSPTRGPNYEQY